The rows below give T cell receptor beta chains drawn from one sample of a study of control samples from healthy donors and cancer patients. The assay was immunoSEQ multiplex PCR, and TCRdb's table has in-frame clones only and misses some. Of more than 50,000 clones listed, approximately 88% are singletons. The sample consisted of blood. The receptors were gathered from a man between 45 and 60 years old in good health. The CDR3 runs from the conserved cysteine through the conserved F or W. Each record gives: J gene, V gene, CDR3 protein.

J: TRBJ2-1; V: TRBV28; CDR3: CASSEWDSSYNEQFF
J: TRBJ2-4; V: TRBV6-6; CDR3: CASSLRGNIQYF
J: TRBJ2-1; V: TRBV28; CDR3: CASSPRALKFF
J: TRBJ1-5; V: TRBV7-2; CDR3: CASSLTSRGTHQPQHF
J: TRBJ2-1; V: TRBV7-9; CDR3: CASSLLRAGGRNEQFF
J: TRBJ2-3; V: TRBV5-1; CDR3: CASSSSGIFTDTQYF
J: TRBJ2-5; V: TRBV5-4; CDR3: CASRASTSGPQETQYF
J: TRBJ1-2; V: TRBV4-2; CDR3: CAGSQVEVTGPNYGYTF
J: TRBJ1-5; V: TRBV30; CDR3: CAHGTQPGEPQHF
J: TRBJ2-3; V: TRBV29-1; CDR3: CSVLGGLFRRSSTDTQYF
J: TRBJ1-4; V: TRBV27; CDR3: CASSSPRKGDEKLFF
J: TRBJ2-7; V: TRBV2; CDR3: CASSFSGPESNEQYF
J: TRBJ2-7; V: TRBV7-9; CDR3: CAGASAYEQYF
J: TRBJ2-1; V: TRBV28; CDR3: CASSSIAGGPYNEQFF
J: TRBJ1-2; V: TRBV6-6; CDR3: CASTDGREYGYTF
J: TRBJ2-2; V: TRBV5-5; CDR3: CASSFHGENTGELFF
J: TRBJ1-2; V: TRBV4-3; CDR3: CASSQSTVSENGYTF
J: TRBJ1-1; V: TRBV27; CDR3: CASSQGGGTEAFF
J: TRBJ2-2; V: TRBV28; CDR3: CASMVSDTGELFF
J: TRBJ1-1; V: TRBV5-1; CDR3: CASRPGGSNTEAFF
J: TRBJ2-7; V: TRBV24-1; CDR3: CATSDSGQGRFDEQYF
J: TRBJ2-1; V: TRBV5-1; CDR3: CASSLGPNNEQFF
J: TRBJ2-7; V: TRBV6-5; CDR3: CASSSRTRIEQYF
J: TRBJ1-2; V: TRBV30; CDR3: CAWGQPSYGYTF
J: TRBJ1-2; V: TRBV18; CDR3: CASSLSTGGRGYTF
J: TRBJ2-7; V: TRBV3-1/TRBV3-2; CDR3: CASSQEAYYVVEQYF
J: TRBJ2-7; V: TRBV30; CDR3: CAWKRDGSSYEQYF
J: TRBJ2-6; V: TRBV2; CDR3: CASTSRTGVSGANVLTF
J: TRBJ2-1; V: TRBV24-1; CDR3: CATSQEIGLYNEQFF
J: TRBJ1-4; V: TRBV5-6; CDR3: CASSWGTGGEKLFF
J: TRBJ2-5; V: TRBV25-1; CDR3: CASSDEETQYF
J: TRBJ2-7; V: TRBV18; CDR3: CASSVDSAAFYEQYF
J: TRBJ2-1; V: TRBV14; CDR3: CASSQGAASWQFF
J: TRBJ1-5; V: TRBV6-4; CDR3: CASSDGRNQPQHF
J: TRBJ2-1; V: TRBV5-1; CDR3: CASSWTDSYNEQFF
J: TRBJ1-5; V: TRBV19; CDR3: CASSPNRNQPQHF
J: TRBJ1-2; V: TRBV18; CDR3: CASSPGTENYGYTF
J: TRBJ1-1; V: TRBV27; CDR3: CASSRRTGDTEAFF
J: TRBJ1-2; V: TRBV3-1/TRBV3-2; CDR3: CASSQEGEQGAYGYTF
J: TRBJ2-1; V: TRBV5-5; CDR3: CASSLEVTGTNEQFF
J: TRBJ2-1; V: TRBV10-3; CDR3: CAISAGGPPHNEQFF
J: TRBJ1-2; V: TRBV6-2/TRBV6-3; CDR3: CASSSGETANPYGYTF
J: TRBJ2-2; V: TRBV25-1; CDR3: CASSENGGGAGTGELFF
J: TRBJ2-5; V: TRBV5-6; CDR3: CASSPRGSQETQYF
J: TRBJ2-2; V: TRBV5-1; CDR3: CASSAGRSRTGELFF
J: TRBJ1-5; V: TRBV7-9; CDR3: CASSGDRDSQPQHF
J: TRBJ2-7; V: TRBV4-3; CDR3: CASSQDGREFNEQYF
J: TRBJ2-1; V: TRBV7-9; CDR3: CASSLVLGQGINEQFF
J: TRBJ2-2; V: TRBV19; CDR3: CASRTGGTNTGELFF
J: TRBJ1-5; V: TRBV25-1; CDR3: CASSASGSWTGVNQPQHF
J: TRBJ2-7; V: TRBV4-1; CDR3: CASSQDSRGLYEQYF
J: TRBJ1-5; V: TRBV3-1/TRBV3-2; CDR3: CASSGPGQGSNQPQHF